These 29 T cell receptor beta chains originate from one sample sequenced in a study of shared clonotypes between healthy human individuals. Profiling relied on immunoSEQ multiplex PCR, and the TCRdb table lists in-frame clones only, not all of them. The repertoire holds a few million clones, 93% seen once, with roughly 0.36% in the top ten. The sequenced sample was naive CD4+ T cells from PBMCs. Described subset: CD45RA+ positively selected. These receptors originate from a man between 18 and 35 years old in good health. Some clones in this sample may be carry-over from other donors' samples.

The chain employs TRBV28 and TRBJ2-3; no definite D call. V lost 8 bases and J 3 bases, leaving 6 bases between the germline ends. This CDR3 has 11 residues. Germline loops: CDR1 MDHEN, CDR2 SYDVKM. CDR3 nucleotide sequence: TGTGCCAGCCTAAGAACAGATACGCAGTATTTT. Translation: CASLRTDTQYF.

The chain recombines TRBV29-1 with TRBJ1-5, with 7 positions matching TRBD1. Germline lookup yields CDR1 SQVTM and CDR2 ANQGSEA. Losses at the gene ends were 6 bases for V and 7 bases for J; bases not matched to a gene: 9. The CDR3 is 13 amino acids. CDR3 protein: CSVRTGEGQPQHF. The CDR3 DNA reads TGCAGCGTACGGACAGGCGAGGGGCAGCCCCAGCATTTT.

The chain uses TRBV7-8 and TRBJ2-1, with TRBD2 matching over 8 bases. The V gene end was trimmed by 5 bases and the J gene end by 3 bases; junction bases not matched to a gene: 9. The CDR3 sequence is 16 residues long. The germline gives CDR1 SGHVS, CDR2 FQNEAQ. This CDR3 reads CASSLERREVYNEQFF. The CDR3 DNA is TGTGCCAGCAGCCTAGAGAGGCGGGAGGTCTACAATGAGCAGTTCTTC.

This clone came up once. The V call is TRBV7-9, the J call TRBJ2-7, with D possibly TRBD1 on 7 matching bases. Germline CDR1 and CDR2: SEHNR and FQNEAQ (reference sequence). V lost 6 bases and J lost 4, with 19 bases in between. There are 15 residues in the CDR3. The CDR3 DNA sequence: TGTGCCAGCAGGTTTAGCGGCAGGGGGGTATACGAGCAGTACTTC. This translates into CASRFSGRGVYEQYF.

This clone was counted once. One end of the junction does not line up with germline, which may come from a read error. The J gene is TRBJ1-1, the V gene TRBV7-9; D is unclear. Germline V gene sequence: CDR1 SEHNR, CDR2 FQNEAQ (reference sequence). The CDR3 spans 15 residues. CDR3 loop: CASSLISGMKTEAFF. In DNA form, the CDR3 reads TGTGCCAGCAGCTTAATAAGCGGTATGAAAACTGAAGCTTTCTTT.

The rearrangement joins TRBV29-1 to TRBJ1-2; D unclear. Looked up from germline, CDR1 is SQVTM and CDR2 is ANQGSEA. The CDR3 extends over 9 amino acids. Trimming took 4 bases from V and 8 from J, leaving 5 bases between them. In DNA, the CDR3 is TGCAGCGTTGGATGGGGCTACACCTTC. Protein sequence: CSVGWGYTF.

The genes are TRBV18 and TRBJ2-7; D not resolved. CDR1 and CDR2 (germline): KGHSH, LQKENI. V lost 1 base, J lost 6 bases, and 13 bases lay in between. This CDR3 spans 14 amino acids. The CDR3 DNA follows: TGTGCCAGCTCACCACGACCGCCGCCGGGCGAGCAGTACTTC. Amino acid sequence: CASSPRPPPGEQYF.

V gene TRBV14 combines with J gene TRBJ1-1; tentatively, D is TRBD1 (5 bases). The CDR3 contains 15 residues. Trimming left V 2 bases short and J 4 bases short, with 14 bases between. In germline, CDR1 is SGHDN, CDR2 FVKESK. CDR3 nucleotide sequence: TGTGCCAGCAGCCAAATTGGGGGAGAAGCCACTGAAGCTTTCTTT. It encodes CASSQIGGEATEAFF. The full variable domain, its missing parts supplied by reference TRBV14 and TRBJ1-1, is EAGVTQFPSHSVIEKGQTVTLRCDPISGHDNLYWYRRVMGKEIKFLLHFVKESKQDESGMPNNRFLAERTGGTYSTLKVQPAELEDSGVYFCASSQIGGEATEAFFGQGTRLTVV.

On this clone itself: The identical CDR3 is also encoded by other nucleotide sequences in the sample. J is TRBJ2-5 and V is TRBV11-3; 8 bases fit TRBD1. CDR1 and CDR2 from the germline V gene are SGHNT and YENEEA. Losses at the gene ends were 1 base for V and 7 bases for J; bases not matched to a gene: 2. The CDR3 runs to 13 residues. The CDR3 nucleotides read TGTGCCAGCAGCTTAGTACAGGGGGGGACCCAGTACTTC. Protein: CASSLVQGGTQYF.

This sequence joins TRBV4-2 and TRBJ1-2, with unresolved D. The V gene's germline CDR1 is LGHNA and CDR2 YNFKEQ. V lost 2 bases and J 1 base, leaving 5 bases between the germline ends. The CDR3 runs 13 residues. CDR3 DNA sequence: TGTGCCAGCAGCCAATTCATTAACTATGGCTACACCTTC. Encoded protein: CASSQFINYGYTF.

This clone is a singleton in its sample. The chain is built from TRBV29-1 and TRBJ2-7, with D perhaps matching TRBD2 (6 bases). V lost 3 bases to trimming and J lost 0 bases, with 21 bases between them. Germline V gene sequence: CDR1 SQVTM, CDR2 ANQGSEA. The CDR3 covers 17 residues. The CDR3 sequence is CSVDERGRRQDSYEQYF. As DNA, the CDR3 is TGCAGCGTTGATGAGCGAGGGAGGCGTCAAGACTCCTACGAGCAGTACTTC.

The rearrangement joins TRBV6-1 to TRBJ1-2; D is perhaps TRBD1 (5 bases). Trimming removed 7 bases at V and 4 bases at J, with 13 bases between. The length of the CDR3 is 13 residues. In germline, CDR1 is MNHNS, CDR2 SASEGT. CDR3 nucleotide sequence: TGTGCCAGCATCCGGGACGGGGTCTATGGCTACACCTTC. Amino acid sequence: CASIRDGVYGYTF.

The chain recombines TRBV6-1 with TRBJ2-2; either TRBD1 or TRBD2 may supply D (5 bases each). V was shortened by 8 bases and J by 8 bases, with 18 bases between the two germline ends. CDR1 MNHNS and CDR2 SASEGT come from the germline V gene. This CDR3 is built from 14 residues. The CDR3 DNA is TGTGCCAGCCAGGGAAGCGCGAGGGGAGGGGAGCTGTTTTTT. Its protein is CASQGSARGGELFF.

The chain is built from TRBV7-3 and TRBJ2-3; D possibly corresponds to TRBD2 (6 bases). Germline-derived CDR1 and CDR2 are SGHTA and FQGTGA. Trimming left V 6 bases short and J 2 bases short, with 15 bases between. CDR3 length: 15 residues. CDR3 coding DNA: TGTGCCAGCAGTCACGGGAGCTCAATCACAGATACGCAGTATTTT. Translating it yields CASSHGSSITDTQYF.

This clone was detected a few times. The chain joins TRBV28 to TRBJ1-1; the D is unclear. The V end lost 4 bases, the J end lost 1 base, and 7 bases lay between the germline ends. Germline values: CDR1 MDHEN, CDR2 SYDVKM. This CDR3 is built from 13 residues. CDR3 in amino acids: CASSSPRNTEAFF. DNA of the CDR3: TGTGCCAGCAGTTCCCCGCGGAACACTGAAGCTTTCTTT.

This sequence joins TRBV20-1 and TRBJ1-2; D unresolved. CDR1 and CDR2 (germline): DFQATT, SNEGSKA (reference sequence). Trimming shortened V by 0 bases and J by 7 bases, and 3 bases separated the two germline ends. The CDR3 is 10 residues long. CDR3 loop: CSARETGYTF. The CDR3 DNA is TGCAGTGCTAGAGAGACTGGCTACACCTTC.

The chain combines TRBV28 with TRBJ1-1; D unclear. The V end was cut by 5 bases, the J end by 8 bases, with 12 bases between. CDR1 and CDR2 (germline): MDHEN, SYDVKM. The CDR3 is 12 amino acids. CDR3 region: CASSVGRTEAFF. The DNA of the CDR3 is TGTGCCAGCAGTGTGGGCCGGACCGAAGCTTTCTTT.

The rearrangement uses TRBV5-1 and TRBJ2-2; 7 bases align to TRBD2. After removal of 6 bases from V and 2 bases from J, the junction contained 7 bases not matched to a gene. CDR3 length: 15 amino acids. Per germline, CDR1 SGHRS and CDR2 YFSETQ. CDR3 sequence: CASTTRGDNTGELFF. In DNA, the CDR3 is TGCGCCAGCACTACACGGGGGGATAACACCGGGGAGCTGTTTTTT.

The V gene is TRBV30, the J gene TRBJ2-3; 9 bases map to TRBD2. CDR1 is GTSNPN, CDR2 SVGIG, per germline (reference sequence). Unmatched junction bases numbered 5, after V lost 3 bases and J lost 1 base. This CDR3 region has 15 residues. The CDR3 protein is CAWSPAGGGTDTQYF. CDR3 DNA sequence: TGTGCCTGGAGCCCGGCGGGGGGGGGCACAGATACGCAGTATTTT.

This clone appeared once. The rearrangement joins TRBV2 to TRBJ2-2, with D perhaps assigned TRBD1 or TRBD2 (5 bases each). CDR1 and CDR2 from the germline V gene are SNHLY and FYNNEI. Trimming stripped 6 bases from V and 3 bases from J, with 11 bases between. CDR3 size: 14 residues. The CDR3 spells CASRRGRDTGELFF. Here the CDR3 DNA reads TGTGCCAGCAGGAGGGGAAGGGACACCGGGGAGCTGTTTTTT.

V is TRBV11-3 and J is TRBJ2-3; the D is unclear. In germline, CDR1 is SGHNT, CDR2 YENEEA. Deletions cut 0 bases from V and 4 bases from J, with 8 bases between. The CDR3 totals 14 residues. Here the CDR3 DNA reads TGTGCCAGCAGCTTAGATATTATGGCAGATACGCAGTATTTT. Translation: CASSLDIMADTQYF.

Points on this clone: Other nucleotide sequences from this sample produce the same CDR3. This rearrangement joins TRBV5-6 to TRBJ1-2, with D perhaps matching TRBD1 (5 bases). This CDR3 comprises 12 residues. Germline V gene sequence: CDR1 SGHDT, CDR2 YYEEEE. Trimming took 4 bases from V and 4 from J, leaving 8 bases between them. CDR3 region: CASSRGGYGYTF. CDR3 coding DNA: TGTGCCAGCAGCCGGGGGGGCTATGGCTACACCTTC. Together with reference TRBV5-6 and TRBJ1-2, the CDR3 gives the full variable domain: DAGVTQSPTHLIKTRGQQVTLRCSPKSGHDTVSWYQQALGQGPQFIFQYYEEEERQRGNFPDRFSGHQFPNYSSELNVNALLLGDSALYLCASSRGGYGYTFGSGTRLTVV.

The rearrangement joins TRBV6-1 to TRBJ2-2; 7 bases fit TRBD2. J was trimmed by 9 bases and V by 7 bases; bases with no gene match: 11. Germline V gene sequence: CDR1 MNHNS, CDR2 SASEGT. This CDR3 has 14 residues. CDR3 in amino acids: CASTFAGRGRELFF. CDR3 sequence (DNA): TGTGCCAGCACCTTTGCGGGGAGGGGCCGGGAGCTGTTTTTT.

This clone came up once. The chain recombines TRBV18 with TRBJ1-1, with D unresolved. The V end lost 0 bases, the J end lost 4 bases, and 12 bases lay between the germline ends. Looked up from germline, CDR1 is KGHSH and CDR2 is LQKENI. The CDR3 sequence is 15 residues long. The CDR3 coding sequence is TGTGCCAGCTCACCACCGGGCTCATGGGGCACTGAAGCTTTCTTT. This codes for CASSPPGSWGTEAFF.

J is TRBJ2-3 and V is TRBV10-3; D is unresolved. The ends were cut back, 4 bases at V and 0 bases at J, with 11 bases in the middle. CDR3 length equals 15 residues. Germline CDR1 and CDR2: ENHRY and SYGVKD. CDR3 sequence (DNA): TGTGCCATCAGTGTGAACACCGGGAGCACAGATACGCAGTATTTT. Translated, it gives CAISVNTGSTDTQYF.

Notes on this clone: The junction does not match germline at one end; this may be a read error. V gene TRBV10-3 combines with J gene TRBJ2-1; D might be TRBD2 (5 bases). The V gene's germline CDR1 is ENHRY and CDR2 SYGVKD. CDR3 length: 14 residues. The CDR3 coding sequence is TGTGCCATCAGTGAGTCCGCGGGCAGGCCCAAAGGAGTCTTC. Its translation is CAISESAGRPKGVF.

As for this clone: The identical CDR3 is also encoded by other nucleotide sequences in the sample. The chain combines TRBV5-1 with TRBJ2-6; no definite D call. Germline V gene data show CDR1 as SGHRS and CDR2 as YFSETQ. Between the trimmed V and J ends, which lost 0 bases and 2 bases, there was a span of 9 bases. This CDR3 is built from 16 residues. This CDR3 reads CASSLEAGAGANVLTF. DNA for the CDR3: TGCGCCAGCAGCTTGGAGGCAGGTGCTGGGGCCAACGTCCTGACTTTC.

This sequence joins TRBV10-2 and TRBJ2-3; 8 bases map to TRBD2. The CDR3 spans 14 residues. From germline, CDR1 is WSHSY and CDR2 SAAADI. J gave up 4 bases and V 5 bases, and 5 bases lay outside the gene matches. CDR3 sequence: CASSIAGPPDTQYF. In DNA form, the CDR3 reads TGCGCCAGCAGTATAGCGGGACCCCCAGATACGCAGTATTTT.

This clone turned up a few times. The chain couples TRBV5-1 to TRBJ1-2, with 7 bases aligning to TRBD1. This CDR3 spans 14 amino acids. Germline CDR1 is SGHRS and CDR2 is YFSETQ. Trimming took 2 bases from V and 3 from J; bases not matched to a gene: 4. The CDR3 nucleotides read TGCGCCAGCAGCTTCGGACAGGAAGACTATGGCTACACCTTC. It codes for CASSFGQEDYGYTF.